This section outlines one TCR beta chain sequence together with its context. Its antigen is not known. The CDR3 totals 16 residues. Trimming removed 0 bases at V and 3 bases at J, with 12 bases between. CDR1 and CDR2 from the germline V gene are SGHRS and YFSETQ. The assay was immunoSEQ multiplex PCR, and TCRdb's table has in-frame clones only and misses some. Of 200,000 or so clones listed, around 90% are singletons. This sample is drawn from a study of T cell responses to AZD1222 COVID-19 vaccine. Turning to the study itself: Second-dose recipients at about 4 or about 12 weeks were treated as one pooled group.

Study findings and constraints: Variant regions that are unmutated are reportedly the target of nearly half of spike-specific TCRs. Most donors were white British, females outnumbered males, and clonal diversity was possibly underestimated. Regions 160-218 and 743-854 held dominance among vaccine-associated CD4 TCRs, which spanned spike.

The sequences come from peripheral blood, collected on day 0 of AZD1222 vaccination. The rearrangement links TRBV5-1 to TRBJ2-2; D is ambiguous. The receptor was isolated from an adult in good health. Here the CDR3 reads CASSLVPQPDTGELFF. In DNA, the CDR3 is TGCGCCAGCAGCTTGGTCCCACAGCCCGACACCGGGGAGCTGTTTTTT.